The clone carrying this TCR beta chain was picked up many times. Its antigen is not known. Germline CDR1 reads SNHLY; CDR2 reads FYNNEI. This CDR3 is built from 14 residues. With 4 bases removed from V and 7 bases from J, the gap between germline ends came to 14 bases. The sample originates from a study of T cells in Graves' hyperthyroidism and ophthalmopathy. As for the study in general: Once the initial diagnosis was made, peripheral blood was obtained before any treatment.

Notes on the study in general: Appearing also in blood were most of the thyroid clonotypes expanded above 0.001.

It was RNA transcripts that yielded the amplified TCR beta CDR3 regions. The primer set for the first-round RT-PCR of the TCR CDR3 was HTBI. MiXCR, applied by TCRdb to the multiplex PCR reads, yields one record per CDR3 protein. The repertoire includes 300,000 or so distinct CDR3 sequences, roughly 17% of them detected once, and roughly a third sits in the top ten. Hyperthyroidism, newly diagnosed and lasting under 2 months, affected patients aged 18 to 65. On the basis of clinical symptoms, serum thyroxine and TRAb, thyroid ultrasound and orbital computed tomography, diagnoses were made. The clonotype comes from a man aged 25 to 45 with Graves' hyperthyroidism. Sequencing was carried out using blood. The rearrangement links TRBV2 to TRBJ2-1, with D hard to call. CDR3 bases: TGTGCCAGCAGTGTTTTGTACGACGAGAATGAGCAGTTCTTC. Encoded protein: CASSVLYDENEQFF.